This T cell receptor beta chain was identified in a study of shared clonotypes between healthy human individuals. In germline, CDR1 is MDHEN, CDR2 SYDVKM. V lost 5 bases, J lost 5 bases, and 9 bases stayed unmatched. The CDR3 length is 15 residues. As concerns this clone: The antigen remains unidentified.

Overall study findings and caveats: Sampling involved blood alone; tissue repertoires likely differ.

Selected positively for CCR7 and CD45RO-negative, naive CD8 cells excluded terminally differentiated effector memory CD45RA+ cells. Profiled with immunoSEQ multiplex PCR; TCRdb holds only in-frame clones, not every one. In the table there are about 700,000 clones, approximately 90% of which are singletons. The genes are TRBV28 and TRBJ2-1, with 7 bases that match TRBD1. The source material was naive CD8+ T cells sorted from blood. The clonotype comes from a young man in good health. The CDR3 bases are TGTGCCAGCAGTCAAATCCGGGACAGCGACAATGAGCAGTTCTTC. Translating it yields CASSQIRDSDNEQFF.